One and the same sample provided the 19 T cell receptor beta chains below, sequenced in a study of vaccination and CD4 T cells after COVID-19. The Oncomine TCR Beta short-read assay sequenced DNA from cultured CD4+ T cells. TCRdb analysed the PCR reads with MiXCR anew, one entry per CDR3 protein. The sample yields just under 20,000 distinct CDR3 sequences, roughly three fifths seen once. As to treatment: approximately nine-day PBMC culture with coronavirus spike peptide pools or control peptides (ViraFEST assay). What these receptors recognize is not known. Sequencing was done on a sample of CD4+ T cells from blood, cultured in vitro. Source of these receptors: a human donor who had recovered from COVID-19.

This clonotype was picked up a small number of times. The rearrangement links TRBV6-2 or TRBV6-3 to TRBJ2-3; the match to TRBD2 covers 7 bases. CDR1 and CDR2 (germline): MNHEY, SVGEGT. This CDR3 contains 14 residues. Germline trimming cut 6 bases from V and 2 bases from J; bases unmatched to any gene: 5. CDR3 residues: CASSRDYPTDTQYF. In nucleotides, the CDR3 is TGTGCCAGCAGCAGGGACTACCCCACAGATACGCAGTATTTT.

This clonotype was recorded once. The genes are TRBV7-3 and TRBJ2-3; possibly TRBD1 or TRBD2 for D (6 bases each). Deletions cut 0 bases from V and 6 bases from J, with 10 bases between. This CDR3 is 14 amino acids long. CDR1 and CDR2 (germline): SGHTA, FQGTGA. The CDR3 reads CASSLTGGRDTQYF. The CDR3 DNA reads TGTGCCAGCAGCTTAACCGGGGGCAGGGATACGCAGTATTTT. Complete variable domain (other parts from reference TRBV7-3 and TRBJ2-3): GAGVSQTPSNKVTEKGKYVELRCDPISGHTALYWYRQSLGQGPEFLIYFQGTGAADDSGLPNDRFFAVRPEGSVSTLKIQRTERGDSAVYLCASSLTGGRDTQYFGPGTRLTVL.

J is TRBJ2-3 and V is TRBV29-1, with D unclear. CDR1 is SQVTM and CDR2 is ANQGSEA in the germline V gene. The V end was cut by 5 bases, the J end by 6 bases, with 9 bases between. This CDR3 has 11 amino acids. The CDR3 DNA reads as TGCAGCGTTCGATCTGGGGATACGCAGTATTTT. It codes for CSVRSGDTQYF.

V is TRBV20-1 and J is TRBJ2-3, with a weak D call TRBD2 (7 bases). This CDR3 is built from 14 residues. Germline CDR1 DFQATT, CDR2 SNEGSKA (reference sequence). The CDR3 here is CSESLGGAPDTQYF. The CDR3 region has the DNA TGCAGCGAGAGCCTGGGGGGGGCTCCAGATACGCAGTATTTT.

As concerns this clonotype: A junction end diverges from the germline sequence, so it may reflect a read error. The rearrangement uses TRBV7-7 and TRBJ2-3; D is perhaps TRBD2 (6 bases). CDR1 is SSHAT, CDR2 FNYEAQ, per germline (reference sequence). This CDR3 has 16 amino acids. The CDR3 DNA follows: TGTGCTAGCAGCTTAGGGCTTAGCGGAGGGACAGATACGCAGTATTTT. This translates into CASSLGLSGGTDTQYF.

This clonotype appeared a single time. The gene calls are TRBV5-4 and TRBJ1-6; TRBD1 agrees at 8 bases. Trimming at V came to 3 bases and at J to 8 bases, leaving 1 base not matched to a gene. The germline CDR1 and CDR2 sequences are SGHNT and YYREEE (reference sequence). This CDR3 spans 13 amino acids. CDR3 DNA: TGTGCCAGCAGCTGGGGACAGGATTCACCCCTCCACTTT. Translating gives CASSWGQDSPLHF. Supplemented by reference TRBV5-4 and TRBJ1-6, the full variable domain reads ETGVTQSPTHLIKTRGQQVTLRCSSQSGHNTVSWYQQALGQGPQFIFQYYREEENGRGNFPPRFSGLQFPNYSSELNVNALELDDSALYLCASSWGQDSPLHFGNGTRLTVT.

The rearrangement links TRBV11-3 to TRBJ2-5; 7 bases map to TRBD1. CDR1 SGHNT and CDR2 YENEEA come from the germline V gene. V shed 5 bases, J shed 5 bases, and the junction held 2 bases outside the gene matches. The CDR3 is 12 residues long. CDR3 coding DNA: TGTGCCAGCAGCGTGGACAGGGAGACCCAGTACTTC. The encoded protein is CASSVDRETQYF.

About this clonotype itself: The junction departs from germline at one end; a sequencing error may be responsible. CDR3 DNA: TGTGCCAGCAGCTTACGCCGGACTAGCTCCAACGAGCAGTACTTC. Encoded protein: CASSLRRTSSNEQYF. The chain recombines TRBV11-1 with TRBJ2-7; 8 bases fit TRBD2. From germline, CDR1 is SGHAT and CDR2 FQDESV (reference sequence). The length of the CDR3 is 15 residues.

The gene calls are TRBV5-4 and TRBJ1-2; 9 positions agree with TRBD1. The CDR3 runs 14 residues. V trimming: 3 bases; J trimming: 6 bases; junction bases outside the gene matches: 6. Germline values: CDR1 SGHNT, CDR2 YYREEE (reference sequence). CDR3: CASSWGQGSNGYTF. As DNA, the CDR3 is TGTGCCAGCAGCTGGGGACAGGGCTCGAATGGCTACACCTTC.

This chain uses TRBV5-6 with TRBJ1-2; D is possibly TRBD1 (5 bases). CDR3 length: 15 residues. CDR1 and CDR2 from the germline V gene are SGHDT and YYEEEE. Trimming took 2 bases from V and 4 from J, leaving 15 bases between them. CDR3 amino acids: CASSLPPPGAYGYTF. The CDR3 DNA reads TGTGCCAGCAGCTTACCCCCCCCTGGGGCCTATGGCTACACCTTC.

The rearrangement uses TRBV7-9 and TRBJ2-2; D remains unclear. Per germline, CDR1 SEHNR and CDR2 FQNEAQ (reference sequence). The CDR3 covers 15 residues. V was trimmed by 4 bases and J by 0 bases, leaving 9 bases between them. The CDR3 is CASSSVIPNTGELFF. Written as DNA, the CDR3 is TGTGCCAGCAGCTCGGTAATCCCGAACACCGGGGAGCTGTTTTTT. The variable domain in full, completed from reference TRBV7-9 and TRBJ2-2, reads DTGVSQNPRHKITKRGQNVTFRCDPISEHNRLYWYRQTLGQGPEFLTYFQNEAQLEKSRLLSDRFSAERPKGSFSTLEIQRTEQGDSAMYLCASSSVIPNTGELFFGEGSRLTVL.

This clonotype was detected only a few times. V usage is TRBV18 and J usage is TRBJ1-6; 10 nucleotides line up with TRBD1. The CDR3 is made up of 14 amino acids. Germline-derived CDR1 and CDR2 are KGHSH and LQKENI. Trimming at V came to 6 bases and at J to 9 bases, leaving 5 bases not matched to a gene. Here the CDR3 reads CASSRDRGGSPLHF. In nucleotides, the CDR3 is TGTGCCAGCTCGCGGGACAGGGGTGGTTCACCCCTCCACTTT.

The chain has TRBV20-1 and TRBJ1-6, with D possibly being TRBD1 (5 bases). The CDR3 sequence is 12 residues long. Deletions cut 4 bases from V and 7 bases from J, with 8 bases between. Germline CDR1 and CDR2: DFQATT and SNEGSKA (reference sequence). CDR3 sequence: CSATGPNSPLHF. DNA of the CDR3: TGCAGTGCTACGGGGCCGAATTCACCCCTCCACTTT.

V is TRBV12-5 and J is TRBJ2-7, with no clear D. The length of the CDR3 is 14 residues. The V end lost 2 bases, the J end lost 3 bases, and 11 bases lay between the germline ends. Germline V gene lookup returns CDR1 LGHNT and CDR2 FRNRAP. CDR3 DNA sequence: TGTGCTAGTGGTTTGAGGACGGAAAACTACGAGCAGTACTTC. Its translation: CASGLRTENYEQYF.

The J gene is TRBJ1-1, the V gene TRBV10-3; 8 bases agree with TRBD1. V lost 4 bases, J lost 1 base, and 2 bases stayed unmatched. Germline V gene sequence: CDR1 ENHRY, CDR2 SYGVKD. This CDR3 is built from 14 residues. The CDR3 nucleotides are TGTGCCATCAGTGGGACAGGGACGAACACTGAAGCTTTCTTT. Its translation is CAISGTGTNTEAFF.

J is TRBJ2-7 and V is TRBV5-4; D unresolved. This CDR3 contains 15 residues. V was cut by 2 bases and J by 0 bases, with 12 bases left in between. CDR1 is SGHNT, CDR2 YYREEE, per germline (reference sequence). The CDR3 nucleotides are TGTGCCAGCAGCTTAGGGCCCCTGAGCTCCTACGAGCAGTACTTC. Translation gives CASSLGPLSSYEQYF.

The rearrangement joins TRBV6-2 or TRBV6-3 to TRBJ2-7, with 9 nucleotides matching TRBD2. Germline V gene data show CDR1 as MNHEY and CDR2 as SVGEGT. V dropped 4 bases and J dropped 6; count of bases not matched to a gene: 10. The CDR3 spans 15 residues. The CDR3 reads CASSSVAGGRSEQYF. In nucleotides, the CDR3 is TGTGCCAGCAGTTCCGTCGCGGGAGGGCGGTCCGAGCAGTACTTC.

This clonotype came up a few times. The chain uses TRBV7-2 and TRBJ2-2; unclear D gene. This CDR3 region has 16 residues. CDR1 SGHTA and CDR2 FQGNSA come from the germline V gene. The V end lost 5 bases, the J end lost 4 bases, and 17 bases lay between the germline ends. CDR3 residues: CASSPNTGLFTGELFF. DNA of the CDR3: TGTGCCAGCAGCCCCAACACCGGCCTCTTCACCGGGGAGCTGTTTTTT.

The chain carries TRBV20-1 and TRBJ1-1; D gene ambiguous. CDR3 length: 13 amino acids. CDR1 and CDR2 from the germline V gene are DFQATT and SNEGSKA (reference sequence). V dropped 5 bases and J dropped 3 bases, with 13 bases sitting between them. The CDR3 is CSAATEGDTEAFF. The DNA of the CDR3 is TGCAGTGCTGCCACAGAGGGCGACACTGAAGCTTTCTTT.